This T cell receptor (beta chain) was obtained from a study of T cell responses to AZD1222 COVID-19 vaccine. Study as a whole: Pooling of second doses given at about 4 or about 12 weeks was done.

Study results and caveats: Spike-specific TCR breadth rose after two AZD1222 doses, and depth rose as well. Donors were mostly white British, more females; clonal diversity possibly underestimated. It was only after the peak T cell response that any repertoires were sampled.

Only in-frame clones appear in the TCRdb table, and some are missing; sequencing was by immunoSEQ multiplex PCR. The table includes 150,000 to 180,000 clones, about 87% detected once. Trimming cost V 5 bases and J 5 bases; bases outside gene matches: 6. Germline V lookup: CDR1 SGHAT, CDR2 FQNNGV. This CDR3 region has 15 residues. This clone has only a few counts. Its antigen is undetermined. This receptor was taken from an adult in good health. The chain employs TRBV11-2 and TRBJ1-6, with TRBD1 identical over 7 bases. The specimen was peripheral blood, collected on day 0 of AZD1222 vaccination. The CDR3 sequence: CASSPGTANNSPLHF. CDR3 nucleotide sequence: TGTGCCAGCAGCCCGGGGACAGCCAATAATTCACCCCTCCACTTT. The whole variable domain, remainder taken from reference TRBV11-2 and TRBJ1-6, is EAGVAQSPRYKIIEKRQSVAFWCNPISGHATLYWYQQILGQGPKLLIQFQNNGVVDDSQLPKDRFSAERLKGVDSTLKIQPAKLEDSAVYLCASSPGTANNSPLHFGNGTRLTVT.